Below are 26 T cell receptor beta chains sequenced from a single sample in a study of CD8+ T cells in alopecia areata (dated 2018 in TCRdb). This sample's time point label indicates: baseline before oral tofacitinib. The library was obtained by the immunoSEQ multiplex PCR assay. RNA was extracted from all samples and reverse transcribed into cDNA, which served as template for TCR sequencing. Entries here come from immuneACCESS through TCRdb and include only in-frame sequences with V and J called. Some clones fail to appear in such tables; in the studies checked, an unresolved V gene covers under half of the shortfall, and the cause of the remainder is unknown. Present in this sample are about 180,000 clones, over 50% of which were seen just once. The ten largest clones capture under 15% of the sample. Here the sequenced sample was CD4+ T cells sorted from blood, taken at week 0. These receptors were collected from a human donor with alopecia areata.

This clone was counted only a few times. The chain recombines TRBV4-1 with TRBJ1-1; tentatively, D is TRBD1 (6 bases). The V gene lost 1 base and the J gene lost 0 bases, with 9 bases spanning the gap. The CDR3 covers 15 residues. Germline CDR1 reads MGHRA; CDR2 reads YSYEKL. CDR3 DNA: TGCGCCAGCAGCCAAGGGGGGGCCTTGAACACTGAAGCTTTCTTT. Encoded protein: CASSQGGALNTEAFF.

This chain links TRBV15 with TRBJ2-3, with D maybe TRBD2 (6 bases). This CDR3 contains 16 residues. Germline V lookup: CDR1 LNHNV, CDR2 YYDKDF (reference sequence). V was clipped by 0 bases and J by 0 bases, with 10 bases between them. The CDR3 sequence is CATSRDLAGSTDTQYF. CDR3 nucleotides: TGTGCCACCAGCAGAGACCTGGCGGGGAGCACAGATACGCAGTATTTT.

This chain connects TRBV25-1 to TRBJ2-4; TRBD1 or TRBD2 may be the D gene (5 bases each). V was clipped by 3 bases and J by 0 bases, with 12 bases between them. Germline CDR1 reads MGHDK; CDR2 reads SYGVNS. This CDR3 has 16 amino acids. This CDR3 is CASSDHGAGAKNIQYF. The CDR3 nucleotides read TGTGCCAGCAGTGACCACGGGGCGGGAGCCAAAAACATTCAGTACTTC.

For the CDR3, the DNA is TGTGCCAGCAGCTCCGGGACTAGTTTGACCTACGAGCAGTACTTC. It is translated as CASSSGTSLTYEQYF. The gene calls are TRBV7-2 and TRBJ2-7; 8 nucleotides agree with TRBD2. V shed 4 bases and J 2 bases; nucleotides not matched to a gene: 7. This CDR3 has 15 amino acids. The germline V gene encodes CDR1 SGHTA and CDR2 FQGNSA.

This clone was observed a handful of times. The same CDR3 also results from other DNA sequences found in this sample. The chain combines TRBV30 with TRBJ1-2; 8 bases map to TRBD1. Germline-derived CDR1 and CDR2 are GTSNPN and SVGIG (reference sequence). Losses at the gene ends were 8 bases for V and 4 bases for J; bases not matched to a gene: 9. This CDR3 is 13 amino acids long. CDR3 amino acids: CAGPGQGGYGYTF. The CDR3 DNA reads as TGTGCCGGACCAGGACAGGGAGGCTATGGCTACACCTTC.

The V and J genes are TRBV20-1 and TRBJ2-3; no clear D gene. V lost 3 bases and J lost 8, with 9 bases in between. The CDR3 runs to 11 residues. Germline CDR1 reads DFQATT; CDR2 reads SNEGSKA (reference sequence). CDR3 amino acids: CSASDEFTQYF. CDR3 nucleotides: TGCAGTGCTAGCGACGAGTTTACGCAGTATTTT.

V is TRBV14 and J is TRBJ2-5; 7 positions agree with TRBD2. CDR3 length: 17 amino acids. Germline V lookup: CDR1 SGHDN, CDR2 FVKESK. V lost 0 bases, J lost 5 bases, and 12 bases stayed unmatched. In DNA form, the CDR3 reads TGTGCCAGCAGCCAAGATGCGGGGGTTCTGGAGGGGGAGACCCAGTACTTC. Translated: CASSQDAGVLEGETQYF.

CDR3 sequence: CSVSSGYNEQFF. In DNA, the CDR3 is TGCAGCGTCTCCTCAGGTTACAATGAGCAGTTCTTC. The genes are TRBV29-1 and TRBJ2-1; no clear D. The V and J ends lost 6 bases and 4 bases respectively, with 10 bases between them. Germline V gives CDR1 SQVTM, CDR2 ANQGSEA. The CDR3 is 12 residues long.

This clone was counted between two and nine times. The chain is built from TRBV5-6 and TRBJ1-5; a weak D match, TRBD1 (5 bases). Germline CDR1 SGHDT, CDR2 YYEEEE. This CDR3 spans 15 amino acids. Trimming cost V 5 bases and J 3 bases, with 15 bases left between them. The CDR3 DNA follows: TGTGCCAGCAGTTCGGCCCAGGGCCCCAATCAGCCCCAGCATTTT. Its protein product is CASSSAQGPNQPQHF.

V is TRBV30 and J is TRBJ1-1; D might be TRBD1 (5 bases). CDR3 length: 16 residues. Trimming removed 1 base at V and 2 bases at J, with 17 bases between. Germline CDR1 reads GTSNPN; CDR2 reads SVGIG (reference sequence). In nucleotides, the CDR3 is TGTGCCTGGAGTGGGAATGCCAGGGCCATCAACACTGAAGCTTTCTTT. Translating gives CAWSGNARAINTEAFF.

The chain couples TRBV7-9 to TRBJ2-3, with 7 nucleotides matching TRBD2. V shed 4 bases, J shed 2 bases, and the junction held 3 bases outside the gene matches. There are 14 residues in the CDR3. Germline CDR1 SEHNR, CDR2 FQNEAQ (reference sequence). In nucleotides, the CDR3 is TGTGCCAGCAGCTGGACTAGTCCCACAGATACGCAGTATTTT. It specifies CASSWTSPTDTQYF. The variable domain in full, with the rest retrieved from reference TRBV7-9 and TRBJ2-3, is DTGVSQNPRHKITKRGQNVTFRCDPISEHNRLYWYRQTLGQGPEFLTYFQNEAQLEKSRLLSDRFSAERPKGSFSTLEIQRTEQGDSAMYLCASSWTSPTDTQYFGPGTRLTVL.

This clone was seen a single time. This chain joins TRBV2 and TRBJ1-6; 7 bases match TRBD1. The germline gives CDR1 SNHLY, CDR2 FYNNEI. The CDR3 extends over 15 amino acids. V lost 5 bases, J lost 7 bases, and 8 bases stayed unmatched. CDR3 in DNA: TGTGCCAGCAGTTTGGGACAGCTAGAGAATTCACCCCTCCACTTT. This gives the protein CASSLGQLENSPLHF.

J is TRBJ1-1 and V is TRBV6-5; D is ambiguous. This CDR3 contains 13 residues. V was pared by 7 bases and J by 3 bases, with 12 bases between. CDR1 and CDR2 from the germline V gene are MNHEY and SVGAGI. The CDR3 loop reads CASKPRVDTEAFF. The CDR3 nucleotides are TGTGCCAGCAAGCCTCGGGTTGACACTGAAGCTTTCTTT.

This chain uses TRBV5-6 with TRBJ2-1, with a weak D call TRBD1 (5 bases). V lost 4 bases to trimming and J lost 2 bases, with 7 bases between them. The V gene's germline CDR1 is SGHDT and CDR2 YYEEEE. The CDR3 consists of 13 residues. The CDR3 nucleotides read TGTGCCAGCAGCCACAGGACCTACAATGAGCAGTTCTTC. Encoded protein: CASSHRTYNEQFF.

The CDR3 DNA follows: TGTGCCAGCCTCACGGGGGTGGACACCGGGGAGCTGTTTTTT. It yields the protein CASLTGVDTGELFF. The chain is built from TRBV7-9 and TRBJ2-2; TRBD2 might be the D (6 bases). The germline gives CDR1 SEHNR, CDR2 FQNEAQ (reference sequence). This CDR3 has 14 amino acids. Trimming removed 8 bases at V and 3 bases at J, with 13 bases between. The full variable domain, completed using reference TRBV7-9 and TRBJ2-2, is DTGVSQNPRHKITKRGQNVTFRCDPISEHNRLYWYRQTLGQGPEFLTYFQNEAQLEKSRLLSDRFSAERPKGSFSTLEIQRTEQGDSAMYLCASLTGVDTGELFFGEGSRLTVL.

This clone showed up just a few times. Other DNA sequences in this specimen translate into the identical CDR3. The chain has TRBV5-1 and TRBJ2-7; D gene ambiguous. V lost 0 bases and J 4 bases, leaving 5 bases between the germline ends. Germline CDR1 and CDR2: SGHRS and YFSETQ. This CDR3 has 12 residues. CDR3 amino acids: CASSLDRYEQYF. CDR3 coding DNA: TGCGCCAGCAGCTTGGATAGGTACGAGCAGTACTTC.

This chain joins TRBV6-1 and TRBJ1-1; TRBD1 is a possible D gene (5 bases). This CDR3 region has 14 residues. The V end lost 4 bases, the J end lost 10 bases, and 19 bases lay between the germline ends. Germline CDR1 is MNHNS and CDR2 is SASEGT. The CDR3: CASSARDWRRGAFF. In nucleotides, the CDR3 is TGTGCCAGCAGTGCCAGGGATTGGCGACGGGGAGCTTTCTTT.

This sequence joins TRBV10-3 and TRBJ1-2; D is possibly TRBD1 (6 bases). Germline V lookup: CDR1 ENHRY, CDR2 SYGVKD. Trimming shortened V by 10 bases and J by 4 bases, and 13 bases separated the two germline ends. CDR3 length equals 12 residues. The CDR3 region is CATLEQGYGYTF. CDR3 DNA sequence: TGTGCCACACTAGAACAGGGCTATGGCTACACCTTC.

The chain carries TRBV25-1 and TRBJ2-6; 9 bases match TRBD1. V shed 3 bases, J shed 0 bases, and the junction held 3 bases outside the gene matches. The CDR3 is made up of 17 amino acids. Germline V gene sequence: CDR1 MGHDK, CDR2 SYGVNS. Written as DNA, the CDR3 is TGTGCCAGCAGTGACCTGGACAGGGGCTCTGGGGCCAACGTCCTGACTTTC. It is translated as CASSDLDRGSGANVLTF.

The CDR3 DNA follows: TGCAGCGTGACAGGGGGCGAGATGCACAATGAGCAGTTCTTC. The encoded protein is CSVTGGEMHNEQFF. The chain uses TRBV29-1 and TRBJ2-1; 10 bases map to TRBD1. The germline gives CDR1 SQVTM, CDR2 ANQGSEA. Trimming at V came to 6 bases and at J to 5 bases, leaving 7 bases not matched to a gene. This CDR3 has 14 amino acids.

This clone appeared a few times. The CDR3 sequence: CASSERPSGTGGGYTF. In DNA form, the CDR3 reads TGTGCCAGCAGTGAACGTCCATCCGGGACAGGGGGAGGCTACACCTTC. The rearrangement links TRBV6-1 to TRBJ1-2; 11 bases are a match to TRBD1. The V gene's germline CDR1 is MNHNS and CDR2 SASEGT. V dropped 2 bases and J dropped 8; count of bases not matched to a gene: 10. The CDR3 contains 16 residues.

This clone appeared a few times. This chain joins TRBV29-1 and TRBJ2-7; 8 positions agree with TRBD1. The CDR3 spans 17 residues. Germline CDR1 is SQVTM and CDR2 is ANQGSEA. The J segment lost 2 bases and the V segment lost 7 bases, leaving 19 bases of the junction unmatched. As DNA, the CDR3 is TGCAGCGCGATCGTGACAGGGGAAATCTTTCGGACCTACGAGCAGTACTTC. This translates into CSAIVTGEIFRTYEQYF.

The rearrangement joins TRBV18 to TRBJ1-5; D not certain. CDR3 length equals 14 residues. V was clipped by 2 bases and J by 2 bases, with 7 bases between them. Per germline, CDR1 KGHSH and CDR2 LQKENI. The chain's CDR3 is CASSPGYGNQPQHF. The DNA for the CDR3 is TGTGCCAGCTCACCAGGGTACGGCAATCAGCCCCAGCATTTT.

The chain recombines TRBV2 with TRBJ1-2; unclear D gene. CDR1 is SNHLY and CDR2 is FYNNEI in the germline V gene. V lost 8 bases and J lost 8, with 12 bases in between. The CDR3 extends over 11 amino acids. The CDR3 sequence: CASRVSYGYTF. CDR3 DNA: TGTGCCAGCCGCGTAAGCTACGGCTACACCTTC.

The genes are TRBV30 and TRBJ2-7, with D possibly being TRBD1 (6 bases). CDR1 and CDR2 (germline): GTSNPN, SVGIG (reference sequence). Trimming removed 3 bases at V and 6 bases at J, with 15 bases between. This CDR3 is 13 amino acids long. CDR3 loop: CAWSAEQGREQYF. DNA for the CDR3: TGTGCCTGGAGCGCAGAACAGGGACGCGAGCAGTACTTC.

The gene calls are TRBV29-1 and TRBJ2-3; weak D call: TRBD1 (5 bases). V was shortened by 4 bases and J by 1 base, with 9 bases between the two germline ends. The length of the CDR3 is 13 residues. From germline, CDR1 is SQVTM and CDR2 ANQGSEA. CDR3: CSVAQGGTDTQYF. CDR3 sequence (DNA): TGCAGCGTTGCCCAGGGTGGCACAGATACGCAGTATTTT.